This record looks at one T cell receptor (beta chain) sequence and its context. Its target is unknown. Assay execution proceeded at the deep level. Libraries were prepared by immunoSEQ multiplex PCR; TCRdb keeps only in-frame clonotypes and omits some of them. Of a few million clones in the sample, over 90% were seen once. This specimen belongs to a study of shared clonotypes between healthy human individuals. The germline CDR1 and CDR2 sequences are MDHEN and SYDVKM. V lost 4 bases to trimming and J lost 6 bases, with 16 bases between them. This CDR3 has 14 amino acids. Study outcomes and limitations: Clonotype sharing among donors, it was expected, would be affected by sequencing depth.

Sequences were obtained from naive CD4+ T cells from PBMCs. Noted subset: CD45RA+ positively selected. The clonotype was recovered from a man aged 18-30 years in good health. Some clones in this sample may be carry-over from other donors' samples. The V and J genes are TRBV28 and TRBJ2-7; no definite D call. CDR3 sequence reads: CASSSPYASREQYF. The CDR3 DNA sequence: TGTGCCAGCAGTTCACCCTATGCGTCCCGCGAGCAGTACTTC.